These T cell receptor beta chains were read from a single sample in a study of molecular identifiers for immune sequencing clone quantification. TCRdb fed the PCR reads into MiXCR, producing one record per CDR3 protein. The sample records some 96,000 distinct CDR3 sequences, more than 20% being singletons. Material: naive CD8+ T cells from blood, with Jurkat cell RNA spiked in. All receptors come from a human donor in good health. Some libraries in this study had Jurkat cell RNA spiked in. CDR3s include the opening cysteine and the closing phenylalanine or tryptophan. The D gene is left open where the match is weak. Where a row states a size, it is once, few, many or the class of an expanded clone; other rows omit it.

few	TRBV6-2/TRBV6-3	.	TRBJ2-3	TGTACCAGCAGTTTAGACGGGACGCACACAGATACGCAGTATTTT	CTSSLDGTHTDTQYF
many	TRBV7-9	TRBD1	TRBJ1-1	TGTGCCAGCAGCCAGGGACAGGGGGCCAACACTGAAGCTTTCTTT	CASSQGQGANTEAFF
many	TRBV9	.	TRBJ2-7	TGTGCCAGCAGCGTGGGACACACCTACGAGCAGTACTTC	CASSVGHTYEQYF
many	TRBV11-2	.	TRBJ2-5	TGTGCCAGCAGCTTCGATCAAGAGACCCAGTACTTC	CASSFDQETQYF
many	TRBV2	.	TRBJ2-2	TGTGCCTTCCAGGGGGGGTCTACCGGGGAGCTGTTTTTT	CAFQGGSTGELFF
.	TRBV4-3	.	TRBJ1-1	TGCGCCAGCAGCCAAGTCCTCTCGGACACTGAAGCTTTCTTT	CASSQVLSDTEAFF
many	TRBV29-1	.	TRBJ2-3	TGCAGCGTTGAGTTTGTCGAGGTCGTGAATACGCAGTATTTT	CSVEFVEVVNTQYF
many	TRBV5-4	.	TRBJ2-5	TGTGCCAGCAGCCCGGGACGGTTCCAAGAGACCCAGTACTTC	CASSPGRFQETQYF
.	TRBV18	TRBD1	TRBJ2-7	TGTGCCAGCTCACCAGTCGGGACAGCACTCTACGAGCAGTACTTC	CASSPVGTALYEQYF
many	TRBV13	.	TRBJ2-3	TGTGCCAGCAGCTTACGCGCCTACTCGGGGGCAGATACGCAGTATTTT	CASSLRAYSGADTQYF
.	TRBV7-9	TRBD1	TRBJ2-5	TGTGCCAGCAGGAACGAACAGGGGGAAAGACCAGAGACCCAGTACTTC	CASRNEQGERPETQYF
many	TRBV9	TRBD1	TRBJ2-1	TGTGCCAGCAGCTCCTCAGACAGGGCGGCCTACAATGAGCAGTTCTTC	CASSSSDRAAYNEQFF
many	TRBV20-1	.	TRBJ2-3	TGCAGTGCTAGAGATGGCCCGGGAGCTGCAGATACGCAGTATTTT	CSARDGPGAADTQYF
few	TRBV12-3/TRBV12-4	.	TRBJ1-2	TGTGCCAGCAGTTTATGGGACAACTATGGCTACACCTTC	CASSLWDNYGYTF
many	TRBV29-1	.	TRBJ1-2	TGCAGCGTTGAAACGGAGAACTATGGCTACACCTTC	CSVETENYGYTF
many	TRBV19	.	TRBJ1-1	TGTGCCAGTAGTATGTTGAGGTGGACTGAAGCTTTCTTT	CASSMLRWTEAFF
few	TRBV27	.	TRBJ1-1	TGTGCCAGCAGTAGGCAGGGGCCCGGTGAAGCTTTCTTT	CASSRQGPGEAFF